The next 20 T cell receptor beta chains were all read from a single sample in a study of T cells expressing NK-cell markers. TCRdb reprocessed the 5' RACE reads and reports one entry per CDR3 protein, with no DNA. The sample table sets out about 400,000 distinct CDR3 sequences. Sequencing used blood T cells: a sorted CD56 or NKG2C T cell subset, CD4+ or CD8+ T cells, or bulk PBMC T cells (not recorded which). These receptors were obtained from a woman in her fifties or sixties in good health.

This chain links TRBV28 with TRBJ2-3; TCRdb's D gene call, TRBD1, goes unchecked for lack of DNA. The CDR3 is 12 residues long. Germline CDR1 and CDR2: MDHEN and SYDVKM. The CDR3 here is CASSSGQFPRYF.

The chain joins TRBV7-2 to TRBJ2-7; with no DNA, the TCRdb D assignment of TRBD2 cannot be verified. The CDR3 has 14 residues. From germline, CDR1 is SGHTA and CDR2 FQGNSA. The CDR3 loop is CASSLLAESYEQYF.

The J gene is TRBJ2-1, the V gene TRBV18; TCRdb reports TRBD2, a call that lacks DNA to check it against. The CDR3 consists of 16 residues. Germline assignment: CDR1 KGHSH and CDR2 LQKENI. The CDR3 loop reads CASSPPRPNLHNEQFF.

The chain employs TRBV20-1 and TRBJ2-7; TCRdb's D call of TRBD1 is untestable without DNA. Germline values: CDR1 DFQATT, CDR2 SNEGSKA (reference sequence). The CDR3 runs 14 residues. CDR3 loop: CSAPLGQGVYEQYF.

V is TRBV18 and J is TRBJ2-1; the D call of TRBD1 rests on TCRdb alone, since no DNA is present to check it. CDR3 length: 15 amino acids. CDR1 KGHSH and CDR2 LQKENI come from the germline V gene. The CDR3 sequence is CASSPVRGIYNEQFF.

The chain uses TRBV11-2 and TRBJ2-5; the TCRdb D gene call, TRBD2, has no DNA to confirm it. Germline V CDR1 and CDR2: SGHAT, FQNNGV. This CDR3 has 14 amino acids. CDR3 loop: CASSLRAGRWTQYF.

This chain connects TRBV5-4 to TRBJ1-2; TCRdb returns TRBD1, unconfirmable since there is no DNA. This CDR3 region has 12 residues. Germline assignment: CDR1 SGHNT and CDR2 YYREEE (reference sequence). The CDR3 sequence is CASSLDRGGYTF.

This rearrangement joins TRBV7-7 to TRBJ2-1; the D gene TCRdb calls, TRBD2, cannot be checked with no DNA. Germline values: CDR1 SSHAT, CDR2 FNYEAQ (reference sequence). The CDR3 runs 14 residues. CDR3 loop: CASSLIAGDNEQFF.

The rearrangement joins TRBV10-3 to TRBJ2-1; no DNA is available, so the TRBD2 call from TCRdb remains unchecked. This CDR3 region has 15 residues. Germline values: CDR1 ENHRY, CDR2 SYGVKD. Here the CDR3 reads CAIRWEAGFYNEQFF.

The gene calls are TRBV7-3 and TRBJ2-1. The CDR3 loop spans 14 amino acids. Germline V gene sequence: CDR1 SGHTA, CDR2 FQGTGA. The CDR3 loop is CASSEGPFYNEQFF.

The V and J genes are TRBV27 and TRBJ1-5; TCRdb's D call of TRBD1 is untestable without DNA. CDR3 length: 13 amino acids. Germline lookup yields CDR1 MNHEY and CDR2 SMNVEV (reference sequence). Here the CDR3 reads CASSLWGGRPQHF.

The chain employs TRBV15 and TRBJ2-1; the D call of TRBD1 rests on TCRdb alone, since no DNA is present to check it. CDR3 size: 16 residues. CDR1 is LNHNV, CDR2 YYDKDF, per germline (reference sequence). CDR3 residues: CATSRELDRDYNEQFF.

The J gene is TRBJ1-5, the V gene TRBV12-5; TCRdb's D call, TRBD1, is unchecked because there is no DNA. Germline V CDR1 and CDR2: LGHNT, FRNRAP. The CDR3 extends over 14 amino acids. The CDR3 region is CASAGRGYNQPQHF. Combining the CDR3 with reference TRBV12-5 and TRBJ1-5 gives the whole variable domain DARVTQTPRHKVTEMGQEVTMRCQPILGHNTVFWYRQTMMQGLELLAYFRNRAPLDDSGMPKDRFSAEMPDATLATLKIQPSEPRDSAVYFCASAGRGYNQPQHFGDGTRLSIL.

CDR3 sequence: CATGGSGRGSMRNEQFF. This chain uses TRBV24-1 with TRBJ2-1; absent DNA, TCRdb's TRBD2 call cannot be checked. The CDR3 totals 17 residues. The germline V gene encodes CDR1 KGHDR and CDR2 SFDVKD.

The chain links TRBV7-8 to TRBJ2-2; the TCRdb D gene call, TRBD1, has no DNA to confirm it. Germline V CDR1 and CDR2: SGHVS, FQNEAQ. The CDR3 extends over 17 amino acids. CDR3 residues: CASSILRTGWGTGELFF.

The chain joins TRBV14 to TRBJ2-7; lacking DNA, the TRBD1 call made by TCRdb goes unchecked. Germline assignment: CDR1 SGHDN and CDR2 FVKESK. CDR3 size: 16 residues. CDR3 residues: CASSQVPGGRSYEQYF.

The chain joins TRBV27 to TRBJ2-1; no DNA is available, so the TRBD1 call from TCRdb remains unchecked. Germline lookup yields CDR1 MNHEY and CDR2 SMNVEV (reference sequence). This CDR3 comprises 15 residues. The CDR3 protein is CASRLGQAAYNEQFF.

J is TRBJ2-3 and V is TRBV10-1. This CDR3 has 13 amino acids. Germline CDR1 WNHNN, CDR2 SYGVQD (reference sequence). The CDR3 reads CASSAQGTDTQYF.

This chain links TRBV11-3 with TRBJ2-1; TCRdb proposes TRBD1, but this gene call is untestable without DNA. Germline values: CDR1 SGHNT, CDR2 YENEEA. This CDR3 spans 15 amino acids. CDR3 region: CASSLYPGSSNEQFF.

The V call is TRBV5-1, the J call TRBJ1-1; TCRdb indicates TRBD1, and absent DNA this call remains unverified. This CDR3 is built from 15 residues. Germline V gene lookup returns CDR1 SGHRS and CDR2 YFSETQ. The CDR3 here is CASSRDSTGGTEAFF.